This T cell receptor (beta chain) was observed in a study of response to subunit inactivated influenza vaccine. Notes on the study in general: Authors suggested seasonal influenza vaccinations each recruit few new T cells.

This clonotype came up a few times. The target antigen is unknown. Germline CDR1 SGHTA, CDR2 FQGNSA. V lost 5 bases to trimming and J lost 0 bases; unmatched junction nucleotides: 3. The CDR3 is made up of 16 amino acids. TCRdb analysed the RT-PCR reads with MiXCR anew, one entry per CDR3 protein. The sample yields about 480,000 distinct CDR3 sequences, under 15% seen once. This specimen consisted of PBMCs from blood, obtained more than 35 days after vaccination. The sequence derives from a man in his forties or fifties who received an inactivated influenza vaccine. The chain joins TRBV7-2 to TRBJ2-1, with 11 positions matching TRBD2. CDR3 amino acids: CASSKGLAASYNEQFF. The CDR3 coding sequence is TGTGCCAGCAGCAAGGGACTAGCGGCCTCCTACAATGAGCAGTTCTTC.